The 25 T cell receptor beta chains listed next were all sequenced from one sample in a study of Ad26.COV2.S vaccination and SARS-CoV-2 variants (dated by TCRdb to about 2021). The treatment or condition label on this specimen signifies: some 20 received Ad26.COV2.S at low or high dose, single or two shots; roughly five received placebo; per-sample allocation not given. For vaccine and placebo recipients, the sequenced repertoires came from samples collected on day 63 after the first injection. Libraries were made using the immunoSEQ multiplex PCR assay. Imported from immuneACCESS, the table was reduced by TCRdb to in-frame sequences with V and J called. These copies leave out some clones; in studies compared against another copy, an unresolved V gene accounts for under half, and the cause of the remainder is not known. The sample records 350,000 to 500,000 clones, about 93% of which are singletons. 12% of the sample is taken by the ten largest.

The sequences come from peripheral blood, collected in a trial of Ad26.COV2.S vaccine versus placebo. The receptors stem from a person between 18 and 65 years old who received the Ad26.COV2.S COVID-19 vaccine or a placebo.

The chain has TRBV2 and TRBJ1-5; tentatively, D is TRBD1 (6 bases). V was clipped by 5 bases and J by 7 bases, with 15 bases between them. Germline V gives CDR1 SNHLY, CDR2 FYNNEI. This CDR3 is built from 14 residues. The CDR3 here is CASSYSGQKQPQHF. The CDR3 bases are TGTGCCAGCAGTTACTCAGGACAGAAACAGCCCCAGCATTTT.

The V gene is TRBV28, the J gene TRBJ2-2; 12 bases match TRBD2. The germline gives CDR1 MDHEN, CDR2 SYDVKM. The CDR3 contains 17 residues. The ends lost 5 bases at V and 7 bases at J; junction bases unmatched: 11. The CDR3 spells CASSHYRLAGASGELFF. The CDR3 DNA is TGTGCCAGCAGTCATTACCGACTAGCGGGAGCGAGCGGGGAGCTGTTTTTT. Full variable domain (remainder filled in from reference TRBV28 and TRBJ2-2): DVKVTQSSRYLVKRTGEKVFLECVQDMDHENMFWYRQDPGLGLRLIYFSYDVKMKEKGDIPEGYSVSREKKERFSLILESASTNQTSMYLCASSHYRLAGASGELFFGEGSRLTVL.

The chain employs TRBV5-4 and TRBJ2-5; D is uncertain. The CDR3 runs to 14 residues. Trimming left V 1 base short and J 3 bases short, with 10 bases between. Germline V gene lookup returns CDR1 SGHNT and CDR2 YYREEE (reference sequence). The DNA of the CDR3 is TGTGCCAGCAGCTTGACGAGTAGCAAAGAGACCCAGTACTTC. As protein: CASSLTSSKETQYF.

Points on this clone: The same CDR3 is also encoded by other DNA sequences in this sample. The chain couples TRBV27 to TRBJ2-7; D may match TRBD1 or TRBD2 (6 bases each). The CDR3 totals 12 residues. The germline gives CDR1 MNHEY, CDR2 SMNVEV (reference sequence). V shed 2 bases and J shed 6 bases, with 8 bases lying between them. CDR3 DNA sequence: TGTGCCAGCAGTTTAGGAGGGGGCGAGCAGTACTTC. It specifies CASSLGGGEQYF.

The chain links TRBV7-2 to TRBJ1-5; no reliable D call. CDR1 SGHTA and CDR2 FQGNSA come from the germline V gene. This CDR3 contains 12 residues. The V end was cut by 5 bases, the J end by 4 bases, with 6 bases between. The CDR3 reads CASSVYNQPQHF. The CDR3 DNA is TGTGCCAGCAGCGTATATAATCAGCCCCAGCATTTT.

CDR3 DNA: TGTGCCAGCAGCTCGACGGTGAAGGACGAGCAGTACTTC. This translates into CASSSTVKDEQYF. The gene calls are TRBV5-4 and TRBJ2-7, with D uncertain. The CDR3 covers 13 residues. The V end lost 3 bases, the J end lost 5 bases, and 12 bases lay between the germline ends. The germline V gene has CDR1 SGHNT and CDR2 YYREEE (reference sequence).

This chain joins TRBV2 and TRBJ2-4; a weak D match, TRBD1 (8 bases). Germline V lookup: CDR1 SNHLY, CDR2 FYNNEI. Trimming shortened V by 8 bases and J by 7 bases, and 33 bases separated the two germline ends. This CDR3 contains 19 residues. The CDR3 sequence is CASSSGTGDVGAGWNIQYF. CDR3 nucleotide sequence: TGTGCCAGCTCTTCCGGGACAGGCGACGTCGGAGCGGGATGGAACATTCAGTACTTC.

This chain uses TRBV10-3 with TRBJ2-1; D gene unclear. CDR3 length: 14 amino acids. Germline values: CDR1 ENHRY, CDR2 SYGVKD. The V end was cut by 2 bases, the J end by 2 bases, with 7 bases between. CDR3 DNA: TGTGCCATCAGTGAGGATATAGCCTACAATGAGCAGTTCTTC. As protein: CAISEDIAYNEQFF.

The chain carries TRBV23-1 and TRBJ2-3, with 8 bases matching TRBD2. TRBV23-1 is classed as an ORF, of uncertain function. With 0 bases clipped from V and 0 bases from J, the junction kept 2 bases outside the gene matches. The CDR3 has 16 residues. Here the CDR3 DNA reads TGCGCCAGCAGTCAATCCCCTAGCGGGAGCACAGATACGCAGTATTTT. Its protein product is CASSQSPSGSTDTQYF.

DNA for the CDR3: TGTGCCAGCAGCTCGAGCGGGTCCTCCTACGAGCAGTACTTC. It is translated as CASSSSGSSYEQYF. This rearrangement joins TRBV7-2 to TRBJ2-7, with D maybe TRBD2 (6 bases). The length of the CDR3 is 14 residues. Deletions cut 4 bases from V and 0 bases from J, with 10 bases between. Per the germline V gene, CDR1 is SGHTA and CDR2 is FQGNSA.

This clone was observed a few times. The chain joins TRBV6-5 to TRBJ1-1; maybe TRBD1 (5 bases). This CDR3 spans 11 amino acids. Germline assignment: CDR1 MNHEY and CDR2 SVGAGI. V lost 5 bases to trimming and J lost 7 bases, with 8 bases between them. The CDR3 loop is CASSRDGEAFF. Here the CDR3 DNA reads TGTGCCAGCAGTCGGGACGGTGAAGCTTTCTTT.

The chain links TRBV27 to TRBJ1-5, with TRBD1 identical over 8 bases. CDR3 length equals 16 residues. V lost 8 bases and J lost 6; bases outside the gene matches: 15. Germline assignment: CDR1 MNHEY and CDR2 SMNVEV (reference sequence). The CDR3 region is CASSSGTGRRGQPQHF. The CDR3 nucleotides are TGTGCCAGCTCCTCCGGGACAGGCCGTCGTGGTCAGCCCCAGCATTTT.

Worth noting for this clone: Other DNA sequences in the same sample also yield this CDR3. This sequence joins TRBV29-1 and TRBJ2-7; the match to TRBD1 covers 7 bases. This CDR3 is built from 12 residues. J gave up 2 bases and V 4 bases, and 2 bases lay outside the gene matches. Germline CDR1 and CDR2: SQVTM and ANQGSEA. DNA of the CDR3: TGCAGCGTTGGCCAGGGGGCCTACGAGCAGTACTTC. Its translation: CSVGQGAYEQYF.

This clone was seen just once. The chain couples TRBV15 to TRBJ2-1, with TRBD2 matching over 12 bases. Trimming cost V 2 bases and J 8 bases; bases outside gene matches: 4. CDR1 is LNHNV and CDR2 is YYDKDF in the germline V gene (reference sequence). The CDR3 totals 15 residues. The CDR3 DNA sequence: TGTGCCACCAGCAGATCTAGCGGGAGGGCAGATGAGCAGTTCTTC. Encoded protein: CATSRSSGRADEQFF.

V and J are TRBV7-2 and TRBJ2-6; D remains ambiguous. Germline V lookup: CDR1 SGHTA, CDR2 FQGNSA. Between the trimmed V and J ends, which lost 0 bases and 0 bases, there was a span of 9 bases. The CDR3 runs 17 residues. The CDR3 loop reads CASSLAGLHSGANVLTF. The DNA of the CDR3 is TGTGCCAGCAGCTTAGCGGGATTACACTCTGGGGCCAACGTCCTGACTTTC.

The chain employs TRBV6-5 and TRBJ1-4; no clear D. V was trimmed by 4 bases and J by 8 bases, leaving 8 bases between them. CDR1 is MNHEY and CDR2 is SVGAGI in the germline V gene. The CDR3 has 12 residues. The CDR3 DNA follows: TGTGCCAGCAGTTCGGACGGAGAAAAACTGTTTTTT. Amino acid sequence: CASSSDGEKLFF.

The chain combines TRBV29-1 with TRBJ1-2; the D gene is possibly TRBD1 (5 bases). V lost 8 bases and J lost 4, with 14 bases in between. Germline values: CDR1 SQVTM, CDR2 ANQGSEA. The CDR3 loop spans 12 amino acids. The DNA of the CDR3 is TGCAGCACGGACACCCACAGCTATGGCTACACCTTC. Translation gives CSTDTHSYGYTF.

This sequence joins TRBV19 and TRBJ2-1; 7 nucleotides line up with TRBD1. This CDR3 contains 15 residues. CDR1 is LNHDA, CDR2 SQIVND, per germline (reference sequence). The junction had 11 bases not matched to a gene; V was cut back by 8 bases and J by 4 bases. The CDR3 loop reads CASSLGTEIYNEQFF. The DNA for the CDR3 is TGTGCCAGTTCCTTAGGGACAGAAATTTACAATGAGCAGTTCTTC.

The V gene is TRBV29-1, the J gene TRBJ2-3; 7 bases match TRBD2. Germline V gene lookup returns CDR1 SQVTM and CDR2 ANQGSEA. Trimming at V came to 6 bases and at J to 2 bases, leaving 11 bases not matched to a gene. CDR3 length equals 15 residues. The CDR3 is CSVGREAGNTDTQYF. CDR3 sequence (DNA): TGCAGCGTGGGCCGGGAGGCGGGGAACACAGATACGCAGTATTTT.

The V and J genes are TRBV10-2 and TRBJ2-3, with D possibly matching TRBD2 (6 bases). CDR3 size: 14 residues. The germline V gene encodes CDR1 WSHSY and CDR2 SAAADI. V dropped 5 bases and J dropped 2 bases, with 11 bases sitting between them. The CDR3, as DNA: TGCGCCAGCAGTAATGGACTATTCACAGATACGCAGTATTTT. Amino acids: CASSNGLFTDTQYF.

The chain is built from TRBV25-1 and TRBJ2-5; a weak D match, TRBD1 (5 bases). Germline CDR1 and CDR2: MGHDK and SYGVNS. V shed 5 bases and J shed 3 bases, with 19 bases lying between them. This CDR3 has 16 amino acids. CDR3: CASSHGDLGVKETQYF. The CDR3 coding sequence is TGTGCCAGCAGTCACGGAGACCTAGGGGTTAAAGAGACCCAGTACTTC.

The V and J genes are TRBV7-9 and TRBJ2-2; D remains unclear. V dropped 5 bases and J dropped 5 bases, with 6 bases sitting between them. This CDR3 has 12 residues. Germline loops: CDR1 SEHNR, CDR2 FQNEAQ (reference sequence). CDR3 residues: CASSQRTGELFF. For the CDR3, the DNA is TGTGCCAGCAGCCAAAGAACCGGGGAGCTGTTTTTT.

This sequence joins TRBV29-1 and TRBJ1-2; tentative D call: TRBD1 (6 bases). With 6 bases removed from V and 5 bases from J, the gap between germline ends came to 19 bases. The CDR3 consists of 14 residues. Germline V gene sequence: CDR1 SQVTM, CDR2 ANQGSEA. CDR3 protein: CSVGGTMLTYGYTF. Written as DNA, the CDR3 is TGCAGCGTGGGGGGGACAATGCTGACGTATGGCTACACCTTC.

V and J are TRBV28 and TRBJ1-2, with 10 bases lining up with TRBD1. V trimming: 5 bases; J trimming: 7 bases; junction bases outside the gene matches: 10. Germline V lookup: CDR1 MDHEN, CDR2 SYDVKM. CDR3 size: 15 residues. The CDR3, as DNA: TGTGCCAGCAGTCCCATCCGGGACAGGGGTGGTGGCTACACCTTC. Protein product: CASSPIRDRGGGYTF.

The J gene is TRBJ1-5, the V gene TRBV18, with D possibly being TRBD1 (6 bases). Germline V gene lookup returns CDR1 KGHSH and CDR2 LQKENI. The CDR3 totals 15 residues. The V end was cut by 3 bases, the J end by 5 bases, with 14 bases between. CDR3 in amino acids: CASSPVGGRDQPQHF. In DNA form, the CDR3 reads TGTGCCAGCTCACCGGTTGGGGGGCGCGATCAGCCCCAGCATTTT.